The present T cell receptor (beta chain) was sequenced within a study of cytomegalovirus exposure and HLA in healthy donors. Study overall: A data release that came early held approximately 85 million unique TCRs from HLA-typed donors.

Trimming cost V 3 bases and J 4 bases; bases outside gene matches: 6. The CDR3 is 14 amino acids. CDR1 is SGHDT, CDR2 YYEEEE, per germline. In the case of this clone: What it binds is not known.

Study-wide points: It was taken for granted in presence/absence analyses that sequencing depth across donors was roughly uniform. In a later analysis, a genetic analysis reported fewer productive-TCR N-insertions in an Asian-associated ancestry cluster than the cohort average. Some segments of the V type, notably TRBV6-2 and TRBV6-3, were excluded as indistinguishable.

PCR primers comprised 60 Vbeta and 13 Jbeta primers. Profiled with immunoSEQ multiplex PCR; TCRdb holds only in-frame clones, not every one. Of about 140,000 clones detected, about 84% appear once; the ten largest clones hold roughly 3.4%. The chain is built from TRBV5-6 and TRBJ1-2, with 7 positions matching TRBD1. Specimen: PBMCs. This clonotype was sampled from a male donor in good health and CMV-seronegative. The CDR3 loop is CASSSGQKIYGYTF. The CDR3 DNA reads TGTGCCAGCAGCTCGGGACAGAAGATCTATGGCTACACCTTC.